This TCR beta chain was captured in a study of post-analysis software for immune sequencing data. Trimming removed 4 bases from V and 0 bases from J, with 14 bases in between. This CDR3 region has 17 residues. Germline-derived CDR1 and CDR2 are SGDLS and YYNGEE. To note about this clonotype: What it recognizes is unknown.

Overall study results and limits: Controls showed lower frequencies than patients for five TRBV segments, and TRBV5-6, TRBV5-1 and TRBV20-1 were among these.

The authors incorporated unique molecular identifiers into the TCR beta cDNA libraries. A single record per CDR3 protein comes from TCRdb applying MiXCR to the PCR reads. The sample has about 570,000 distinct CDR3 sequences, roughly 34% seen once. Specimen: blood. This chain links TRBV9 with TRBJ1-6; D may be TRBD1 (6 bases). The TCR sequence derives from a girl aged 2-17 years with multiple sclerosis. In nucleotides, the CDR3 is TGTGCCAGCAGCTACGACAGGATCAGCTCCTATAATTCACCCCTCCACTTT. This encodes CASSYDRISSYNSPLHF. Filled out from reference TRBV9 and TRBJ1-6, the complete variable domain reads DSGVTQTPKHLITATGQRVTLRCSPRSGDLSVYWYQQSLDQGLQFLIQYYNGEERAKGNILERFSAQQFPDLHSELNLSSLELGDSALYFCASSYDRISSYNSPLHFGNGTRLTVT.